This TCR beta chain was identified in a study of blood T cell repertoires in COVID-19. The CDR3 extends over 15 amino acids. The ends were cut back, 0 bases at V and 4 bases at J, with 9 bases in the middle. CDR1 is KGHSH, CDR2 LQKENI, per germline. Produced via immunoSEQ multiplex PCR; TCRdb's table is partial and in-frame only. The top ten hold about 20% of the sample, which has 150,000 to 200,000 clones, 80% to 90% seen once. The source material was peripheral blood. The V gene is TRBV18, the J gene TRBJ1-4, with D tentatively TRBD1 (6 bases). The receptor was derived from a man aged 70 or older with active or convalescent COVID-19. CDR3 DNA sequence: TGTGCCAGCTCACCACCAGGACAGCTTAATGAAAAACTGTTTTTT. It encodes CASSPPGQLNEKLFF.